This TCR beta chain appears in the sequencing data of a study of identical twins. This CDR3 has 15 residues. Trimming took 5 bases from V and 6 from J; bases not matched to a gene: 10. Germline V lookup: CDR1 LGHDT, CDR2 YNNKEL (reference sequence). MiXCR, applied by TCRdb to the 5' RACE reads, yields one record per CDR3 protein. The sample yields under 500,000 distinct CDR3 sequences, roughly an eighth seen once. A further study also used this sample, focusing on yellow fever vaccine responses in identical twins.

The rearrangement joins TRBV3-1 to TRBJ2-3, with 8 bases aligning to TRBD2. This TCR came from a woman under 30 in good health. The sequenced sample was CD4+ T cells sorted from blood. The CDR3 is CASSSDGRAEDTQYF. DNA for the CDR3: TGTGCCAGCAGCTCTGACGGGAGGGCAGAGGATACGCAGTATTTT.